The present T cell receptor beta chain was sequenced within a study of blood T cell repertoires in COVID-19. This clone was seen more than once but under ten times. There are 14 residues in the CDR3. V shed 5 bases and J shed 5 bases, with 16 bases lying between them. The germline CDR1 and CDR2 sequences are SGHAT and FQNNGV. Original analysis: Estimation of nucleated cell counts was performed using reference gene primer amplification. This table comes from immunoSEQ multiplex PCR, and its TCRdb copy is limited to in-frame clones, with some not included. V and J calls and clone size are those listed in that table; D and trimming were worked out from the DNA. The data contain fewer than 300,000 clones, about 82% of them singletons.

Sequenced input: peripheral blood. The TCR originated in a man aged 50-59 years with active or convalescent COVID-19. This chain joins TRBV11-2 and TRBJ2-7; a weak D match, TRBD2 (5 bases). The CDR3 bases are TGTGCCAGCAGCCCGCGGGCGGTTCCGGACGAGCAGTACTTC. As protein: CASSPRAVPDEQYF.